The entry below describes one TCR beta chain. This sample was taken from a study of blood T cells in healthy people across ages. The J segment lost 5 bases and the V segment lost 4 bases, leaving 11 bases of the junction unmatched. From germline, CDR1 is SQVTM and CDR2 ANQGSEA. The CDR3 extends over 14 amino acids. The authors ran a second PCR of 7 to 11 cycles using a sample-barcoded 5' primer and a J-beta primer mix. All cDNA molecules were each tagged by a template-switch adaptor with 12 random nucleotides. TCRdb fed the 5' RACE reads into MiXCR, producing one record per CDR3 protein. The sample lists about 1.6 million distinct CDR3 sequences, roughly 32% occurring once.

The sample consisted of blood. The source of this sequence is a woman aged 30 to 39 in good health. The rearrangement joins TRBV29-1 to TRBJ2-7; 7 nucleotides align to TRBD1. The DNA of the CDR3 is TGCAGCGTTGGAGGCATTAGGGGGCAGGACGAGCAGTACTTC. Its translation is CSVGGIRGQDEQYF.